This TCR beta chain was observed in a study of cytomegalovirus exposure and HLA in healthy donors. Study context: Most genotyped donors, approximately 77% of about 430, had Caucasian-associated genetic ancestry.

CDR3 length: 13 amino acids. Germline assignment: CDR1 LNHNV and CDR2 YYDKDF (reference sequence). Trimming pared 3 bases from V and 5 bases from J, leaving 10 bases between. PCR amplification relied on 60 Vbeta primers (plus 13 Jbeta primers). The protocol was immunoSEQ multiplex PCR, while the TCRdb copy is restricted to in-frame clones and leaves out a portion. The repertoire has approximately 160,000 clones, around three quarters of them found once; the top ten carry 1.6%. The receptor was derived from a woman aged 25 to 39 in good health and CMV-seronegative. Sequencing was carried out using PBMCs. The chain has TRBV15 and TRBJ2-5; the D is unclear. The CDR3 sequence is CATSSPRGETQYF. In DNA form, the CDR3 reads TGTGCCACCAGCAGCCCCAGAGGTGAGACCCAGTACTTC. Full variable domain (outside the CDR3, taken from reference TRBV15 and TRBJ2-5): DAMVIQNPRYQVTQFGKPVTLSCSQTLNHNVMYWYQQKSSQAPKLLFHYYDKDFNNEADTPDNFQSRRPNTSFCFLDIRSPGLGDTAMYLCATSSPRGETQYFGPGTRLLVL.